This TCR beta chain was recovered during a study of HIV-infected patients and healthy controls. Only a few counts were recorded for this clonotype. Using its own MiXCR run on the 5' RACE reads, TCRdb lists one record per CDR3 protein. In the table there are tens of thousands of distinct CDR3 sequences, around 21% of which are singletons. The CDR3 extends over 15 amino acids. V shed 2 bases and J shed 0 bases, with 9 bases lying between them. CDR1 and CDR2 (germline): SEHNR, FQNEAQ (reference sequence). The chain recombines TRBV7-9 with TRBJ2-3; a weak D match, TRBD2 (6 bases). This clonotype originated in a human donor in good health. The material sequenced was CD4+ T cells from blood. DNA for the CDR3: TGTGCCAGCAGCTTACTTCGGGGGAGCACAGATACGCAGTATTTT. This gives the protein CASSLLRGSTDTQYF.